What follows describes a single T cell receptor (beta chain). Its antigen is currently unknown. This table comes from immunoSEQ multiplex PCR, and its TCRdb copy is limited to in-frame clones, with some not included. The data contain about 3,000 clones, 75% to 95% of them singletons. The source of the sample is a study of chemoradiotherapy in HPV16-positive cancers. Whole-study findings and limits: HPV-specific T cells were functionally defined from only a couple of HPV16-positive patients. Candidate HPV-specific clones and E7-related TCR motifs grew in tumor during treatment. For HPV16-positive patients, expanding HPV-responsive T cells associated with longer recurrence-free survival.

This clonotype originated in a human donor with HPV-associated anogenital cancer. Sample: tumor tissue, taken from a patient who underwent chemoradiotherapy.

In DNA, the CDR3 is TGTGCCAGCAGCTTGGGGGACAGGGACCACGAAAAACTGTTTTTT. This translates into CASSLGDRDHEKLFF. The V call is TRBV5-4, the J call TRBJ1-4, with TRBD1 matching over 9 bases. The CDR3 spans 15 residues. Germline CDR1 is SGHNT and CDR2 is YYREEE (reference sequence). J was trimmed by 8 bases and V by 0 bases; bases with no gene match: 5.